A selection of T cell receptor beta chains follows, all from one sample in a study of blood T cells in healthy people across ages. Via MiXCR, TCRdb re-called the 5' RACE reads, giving one row per CDR3 protein. The table has hundreds of thousands of distinct CDR3 sequences, about 28% seen once; the top ten hold 17%. Sample: blood. The receptor set was obtained from a woman aged 80 or older in good health. Both conserved end residues are part of each CDR3. The D gene is left open where the match is weak. Clone size is given for some rows only: seen once, a few or many times, or a class if the clone is expanded.

clone_size,d_call,cdr3_length,v_call,j_call,cdr3_nt,cdr3_aa
many,.,14,TRBV11-2,TRBJ1-1,TGTGCCAGCAGCTTAACGTCTCTGAACACTGAAGCTTTCTTT,CASSLTSLNTEAFF
many,.,15,TRBV20-1,TRBJ1-5,TGCAGTGCTAGAGAGGTGAGGGGTGAAGATCAGCCCCAGCATTTT,CSAREVRGEDQPQHF
.,.,16,TRBV18,TRBJ1-1,TGTGCCAGCTCACACCCCGGGCGGCCCATGAACACTGAAGCTTTCTTT,CASSHPGRPMNTEAFF
many,.,15,TRBV18,TRBJ2-5,TGTGCCAGCTCACCACCTGGAACAGGTGGGGAGACCCAGTACTTC,CASSPPGTGGETQYF
few,.,14,TRBV11-2,TRBJ1-2,TGTGCCAGCAGCACGACAAATCTTCCGTCTGGCTACACCTTC,CASSTTNLPSGYTF
many,TRBD2,15,TRBV20-1,TRBJ2-1,TGCAGTGTCCATTCTATCGGACTAGCGGGGCTAGGGCAGTTCTTC,CSVHSIGLAGLGQFF
once,TRBD2,18,TRBV2,TRBJ2-4,TGTGCCAGCAGTGCCGTCTACGGGGGGGAGTTGGGCAAAAACATTCAGTACTTC,CASSAVYGGELGKNIQYF
few,.,12,TRBV12-3/TRBV12-4,TRBJ2-3,TGTGCCAGCAGACTTCGGGTCGATACGCAGTATTTT,CASRLRVDTQYF
many,.,12,TRBV6-6,TRBJ1-2,TGTGCCAGCACCCCGGGGAGTTATGGCTACACCTTC,CASTPGSYGYTF
many,.,16,TRBV15,TRBJ2-7,TGTGCCACCAGCTTTCTTAGCGCGGCCAGCTCCTACGAGCAGTACTTC,CATSFLSAASSYEQYF
once,.,13,TRBV3-1,TRBJ2-7,TGTGCCAGCAGCTTGGCCGTCGGCTACGAGCAGTACTTC,CASSLAVGYEQYF
many,TRBD2,14,TRBV7-2,TRBJ2-7,TGTGCCAGCAAGCAGAGCGGGGAATCCTACGAGCAGTACTTC,CASKQSGESYEQYF
many,.,14,TRBV6-5,TRBJ2-3,TGTGCCAGCAGTGGCTCCCTGGAGGCAGATACGCAGTATTTT,CASSGSLEADTQYF
.,TRBD1,15,TRBV3-1,TRBJ1-1,TGTGCCAGCAGCCATAACAGGGGGCGGGATACTGAAGCTTTCTTT,CASSHNRGRDTEAFF
.,.,13,TRBV20-1,TRBJ1-5,TGCAGTGCTACCCCTAGAACCAATCAGCCCCAGCATTTT,CSATPRTNQPQHF
many,TRBD2,16,TRBV15,TRBJ2-7,TGTGCCACCAGCAGAGATCCAGCGGGACTGTCCTACGAGCAGTACTTC,CATSRDPAGLSYEQYF
.,.,13,TRBV20-1,TRBJ1-1,TGCAGTGCCCTCGGACAGACAGACACTGAAGCTTTCTTT,CSALGQTDTEAFF
few,.,14,TRBV2,TRBJ2-3,TGTGCCAGCCACCCCGCTTATAGCACAGATACGCAGTATTTT,CASHPAYSTDTQYF
many,.,12,TRBV6-6,TRBJ2-7,TGTGCCAGCAGTTACAAGGGGAACGAGCAGTACTTC,CASSYKGNEQYF
many,TRBD1,13,TRBV20-1,TRBJ1-2,TGCAGTGCTAGACCGACAGGGTTGTCTGTCTACACCTTC,CSARPTGLSVYTF
.,.,12,TRBV18,TRBJ2-2,TGTGCCAGCTCACCACAGGGCGGGGAGCTGTTTTTT,CASSPQGGELFF
few,.,14,TRBV6-5,TRBJ1-2,TGTGCCAGCAGTTACGTTAACAGCGCTCGCGGCTACACCTTC,CASSYVNSARGYTF
.,TRBD2,14,TRBV12-5,TRBJ2-1,TGTGCTAGTGGTTGGGGGGACTACGACAATGAGCAGTTCTTC,CASGWGDYDNEQFF
many,.,16,TRBV19,TRBJ2-1,TGTGCCAGTAGTAAGACCCAGGGGGGACCGCGGAATGAGCAGTTCTTC,CASSKTQGGPRNEQFF
.,.,12,TRBV6-6,TRBJ1-2,TGTGCCAGCAGCCCCGGGGGTTATGACTACACCTTC,CASSPGGYDYTF
.,.,14,TRBV20-1,TRBJ2-4,TGCAGTGCTAGCTTCAGGGAAACCAAAAACATTCAGTACTTC,CSASFRETKNIQYF
.,TRBD1,15,TRBV5-1,TRBJ2-5,TGCGCCAGCAGCTTGGGACAGGGTTTGGGCAATGAGCAGTACTTC,CASSLGQGLGNEQYF
.,TRBD1,19,TRBV2,TRBJ1-1,TGTGCCAGCAGTGAAGTGGAATTGACAGGGCCCCTTCTGAACACTGAAGCTTTCTTT,CASSEVELTGPLLNTEAFF
.,TRBD1,15,TRBV28,TRBJ1-1,TGTGCCAGCAGTCCCTCGGGACAGGGGAACACTGAAGCTTTCTTT,CASSPSGQGNTEAFF
few,TRBD2,14,TRBV5-1,TRBJ2-7,TGCGCCAGCAGCTTGGTCGGGAGGTCCGACGAGCAGTACTTC,CASSLVGRSDEQYF
.,TRBD2,15,TRBV6-6,TRBJ2-3,TGTGCCAGCAGAAAGCGGGGGGGCGACGCAGATACGCAGTATTTT,CASRKRGGDADTQYF
.,.,16,TRBV5-5,TRBJ1-5,TGTGCCAGCAGCTCGCCCCGGGTAGATAGCAATCAGCCCCAGCATTTT,CASSSPRVDSNQPQHF
many,.,14,TRBV7-2,TRBJ1-2,TGTGCCAGCAGCCATCCGACAGCTAACTATGGCTACACCTTC,CASSHPTANYGYTF
many,TRBD2,16,TRBV7-2,TRBJ2-5,TGTGCCAGCAGCTCGGGACTAGCGGGGGGGCCGCAGACCCAGTACTTC,CASSSGLAGGPQTQYF